The present T cell receptor (beta chain) was sequenced within a study of PD-L1 blockade in urothelial cancer. Overall study context: The patients' atezolizumab therapy, 1,200 mg intravenously every 3 weeks, started in the mid-2010s. Analysis of the blood was performed 3 weeks (second dose) and 6 weeks after treatment start.

Only in-frame clones appear in the TCRdb table, and some are missing; sequencing was by immunoSEQ multiplex PCR. The repertoire holds about 52,000 clones, about four fifths seen once, with 1% to 1.5% in the top ten. The time point is: pretreatment peripheral blood. In germline, CDR1 is MNHEY, CDR2 SMNVEV (reference sequence). The CDR3 length is 14 residues. V lost 6 bases, J lost 2 bases, and 10 bases lay in between. This specimen consisted of PBMCs, obtained around atezolizumab (anti-PD-L1) treatment. The chain links TRBV27 to TRBJ2-2; unclear D gene. The clonotype originates from a man aged 50 to 60 with urothelial cancer. The chain's CDR3 is CASRTDLNTGELFF. CDR3 nucleotide sequence: TGTGCCAGCAGGACTGATCTAAACACCGGGGAGCTGTTTTTT.